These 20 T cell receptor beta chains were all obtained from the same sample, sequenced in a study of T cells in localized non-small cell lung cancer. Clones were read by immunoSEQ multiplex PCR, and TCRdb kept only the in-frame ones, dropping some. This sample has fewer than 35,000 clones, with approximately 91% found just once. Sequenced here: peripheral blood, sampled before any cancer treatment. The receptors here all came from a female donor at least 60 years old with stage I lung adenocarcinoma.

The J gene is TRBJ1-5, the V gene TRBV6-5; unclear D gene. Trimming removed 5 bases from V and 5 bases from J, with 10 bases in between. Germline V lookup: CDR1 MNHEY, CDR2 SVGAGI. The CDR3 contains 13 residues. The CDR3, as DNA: TGTGCCAGCAGTCAAAGGGAGGATCAGCCCCAGCATTTT. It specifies CASSQREDQPQHF.

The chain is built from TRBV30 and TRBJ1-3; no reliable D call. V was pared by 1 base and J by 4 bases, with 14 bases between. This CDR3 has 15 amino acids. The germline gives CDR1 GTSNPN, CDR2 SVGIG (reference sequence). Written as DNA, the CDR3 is TGTGCCTGGAGTGCAGGAAGGGCCTCCGGAAACACCATATATTTT. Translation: CAWSAGRASGNTIYF.

The CDR3 nucleotides are TGTGCCAGCAGCTCAACAGCCCGTTCCTACGAGCAGTACTTC. Translation: CASSSTARSYEQYF. The gene calls are TRBV5-8 and TRBJ2-7, with D unresolved. The CDR3 extends over 14 amino acids. CDR1 and CDR2 from the germline V gene are SGHTS and YDEGEE. Trimming removed 3 bases at V and 1 base at J, with 11 bases between.

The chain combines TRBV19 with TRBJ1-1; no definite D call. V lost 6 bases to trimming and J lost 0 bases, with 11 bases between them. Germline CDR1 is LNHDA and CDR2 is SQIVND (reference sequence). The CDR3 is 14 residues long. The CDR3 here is CASRAGIMNTEAFF. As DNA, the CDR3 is TGTGCCAGTAGGGCCGGCATTATGAACACTGAAGCTTTCTTT.

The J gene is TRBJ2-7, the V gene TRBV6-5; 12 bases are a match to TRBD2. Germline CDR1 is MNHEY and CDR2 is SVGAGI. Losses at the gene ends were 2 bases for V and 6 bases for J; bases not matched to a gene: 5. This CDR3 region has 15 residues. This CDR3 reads CASSYQTSGRLEQYF. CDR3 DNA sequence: TGTGCCAGCAGTTACCAGACTAGCGGGAGACTCGAGCAGTACTTC.

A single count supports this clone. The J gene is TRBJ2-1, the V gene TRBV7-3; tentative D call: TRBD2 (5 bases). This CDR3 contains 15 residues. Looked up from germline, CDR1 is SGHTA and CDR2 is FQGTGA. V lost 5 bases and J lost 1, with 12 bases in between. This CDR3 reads CASSLEGRSYNEQFF. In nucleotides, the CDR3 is TGTGCCAGCAGCCTAGAGGGCAGGTCCTACAATGAGCAGTTCTTC. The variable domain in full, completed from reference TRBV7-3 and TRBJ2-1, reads GAGVSQTPSNKVTEKGKYVELRCDPISGHTALYWYRQSLGQGPEFLIYFQGTGAADDSGLPNDRFFAVRPEGSVSTLKIQRTERGDSAVYLCASSLEGRSYNEQFFGPGTRLTVL.

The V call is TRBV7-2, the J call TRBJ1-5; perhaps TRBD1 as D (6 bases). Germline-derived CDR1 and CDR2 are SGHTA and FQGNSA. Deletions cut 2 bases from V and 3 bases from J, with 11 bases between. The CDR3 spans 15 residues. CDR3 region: CASSLWGANNQPQHF. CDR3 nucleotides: TGTGCCAGCAGCTTATGGGGGGCGAACAATCAGCCCCAGCATTTT. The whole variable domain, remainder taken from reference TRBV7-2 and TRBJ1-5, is GAGVSQSPSNKVTEKGKDVELRCDPISGHTALYWYRQSLGQGLEFLIYFQGNSAPDKSGLPSDRFSAERTGGSVSTLTIQRTQQEDSAVYLCASSLWGANNQPQHFGDGTRLSIL.

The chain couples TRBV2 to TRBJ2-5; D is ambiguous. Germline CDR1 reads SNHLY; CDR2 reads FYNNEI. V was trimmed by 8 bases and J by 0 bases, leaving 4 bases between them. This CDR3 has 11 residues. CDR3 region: CASGYQETQYF. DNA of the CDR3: TGTGCCAGCGGGTACCAAGAGACCCAGTACTTC. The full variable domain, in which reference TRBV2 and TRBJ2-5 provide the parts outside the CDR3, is EPEVTQTPSHQVTQMGQEVILRCVPISNHLYFYWYRQILGQKVEFLVSFYNNEISEKSEIFDDQFSVERPDGSNFTLKIRSTKLEDSAMYFCASGYQETQYFGPGTRLLVL.

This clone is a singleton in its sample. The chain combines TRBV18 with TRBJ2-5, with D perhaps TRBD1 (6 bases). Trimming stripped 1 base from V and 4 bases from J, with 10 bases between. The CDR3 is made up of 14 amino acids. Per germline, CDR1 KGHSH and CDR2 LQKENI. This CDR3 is CASSPRGLGETQYF. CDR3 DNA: TGTGCCAGCTCACCACGGGGGCTAGGAGAGACCCAGTACTTC.

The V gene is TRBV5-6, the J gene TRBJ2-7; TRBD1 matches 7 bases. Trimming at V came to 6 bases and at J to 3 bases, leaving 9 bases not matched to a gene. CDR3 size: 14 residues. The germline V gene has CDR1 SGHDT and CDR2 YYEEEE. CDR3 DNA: TGTGCCAGCACCTCCGACAGGGCATTCTACGAGCAGTACTTC. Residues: CASTSDRAFYEQYF.

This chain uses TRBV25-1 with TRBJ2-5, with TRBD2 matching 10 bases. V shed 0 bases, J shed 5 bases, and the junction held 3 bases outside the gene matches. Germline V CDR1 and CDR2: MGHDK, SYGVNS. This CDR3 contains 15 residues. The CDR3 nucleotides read TGTGCCAGCAGTGAATATTCTAGCGGGAGTGAGACCCAGTACTTC. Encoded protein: CASSEYSSGSETQYF. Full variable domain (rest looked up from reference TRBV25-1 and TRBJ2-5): EADIYQTPRYLVIGTGKKITLECSQTMGHDKMYWYQQDPGMELHLIHYSYGVNSTEKGDLSSESTVSRIRTEHFPLTLESARPSHTSQYLCASSEYSSGSETQYFGPGTRLLVL.

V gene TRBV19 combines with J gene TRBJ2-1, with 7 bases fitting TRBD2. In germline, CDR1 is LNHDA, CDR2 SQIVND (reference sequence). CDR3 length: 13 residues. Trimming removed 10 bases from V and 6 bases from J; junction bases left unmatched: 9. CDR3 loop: CATSGLGVNEQFF. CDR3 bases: TGTGCCACAAGCGGACTAGGCGTCAATGAGCAGTTCTTC. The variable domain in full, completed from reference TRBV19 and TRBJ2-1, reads DGGITQSPKYLFRKEGQNVTLSCEQNLNHDAMYWYRQDPGQGLRLIYYSQIVNDFQKGDIAEGYSVSREKKESFPLTVTSAQKNPTAFYLCATSGLGVNEQFFGPGTRLTVL.

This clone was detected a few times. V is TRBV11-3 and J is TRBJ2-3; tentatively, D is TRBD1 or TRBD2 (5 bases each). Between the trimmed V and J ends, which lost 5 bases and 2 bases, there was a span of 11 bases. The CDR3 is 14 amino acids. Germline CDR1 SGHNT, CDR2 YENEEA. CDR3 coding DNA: TGTGCCAGCAGCCCCCTGGGGGTCACAGATACGCAGTATTTT. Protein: CASSPLGVTDTQYF. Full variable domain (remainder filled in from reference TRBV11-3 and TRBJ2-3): EAGVVQSPRYKIIEKKQPVAFWCNPISGHNTLYWYLQNLGQGPELLIRYENEEAVDDSQLPKDRFSAERLKGVDSTLKIQPAELGDSAVYLCASSPLGVTDTQYFGPGTRLTVL.

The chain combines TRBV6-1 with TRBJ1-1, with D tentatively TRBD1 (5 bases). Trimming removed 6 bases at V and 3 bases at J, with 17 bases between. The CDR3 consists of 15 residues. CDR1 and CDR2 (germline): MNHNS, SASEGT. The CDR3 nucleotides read TGTGCCAGCAGGGTCTACCGGGACGGCCACACTGAAGCTTTCTTT. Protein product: CASRVYRDGHTEAFF.

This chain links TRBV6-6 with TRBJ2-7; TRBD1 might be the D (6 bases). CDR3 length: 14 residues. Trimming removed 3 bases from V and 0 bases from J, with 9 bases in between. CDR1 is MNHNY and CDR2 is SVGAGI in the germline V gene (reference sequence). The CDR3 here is CASSYTQGSYEQYF. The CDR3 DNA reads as TGTGCCAGCAGTTATACACAGGGCTCCTACGAGCAGTACTTC.

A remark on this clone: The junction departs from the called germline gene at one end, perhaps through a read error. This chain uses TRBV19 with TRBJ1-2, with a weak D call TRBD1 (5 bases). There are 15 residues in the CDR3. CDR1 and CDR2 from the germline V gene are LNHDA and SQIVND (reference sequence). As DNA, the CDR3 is TGTGCCAGTAGTATAGTCCGGGGACCGTACTATGGCTGCACCTTC. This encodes CASSIVRGPYYGCTF. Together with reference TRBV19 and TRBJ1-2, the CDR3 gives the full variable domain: DGGITQSPKYLFRKEGQNVTLSCEQNLNHDAMYWYRQDPGQGLRLIYYSQIVNDFQKGDIAEGYSVSREKKESFPLTVTSAQKNPTAFYLCASSIVRGPYYGCTFGSGTRLTVV.

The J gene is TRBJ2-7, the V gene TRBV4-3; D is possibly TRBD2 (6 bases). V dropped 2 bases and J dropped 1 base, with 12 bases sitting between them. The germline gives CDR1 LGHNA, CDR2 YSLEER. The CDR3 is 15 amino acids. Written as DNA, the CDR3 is TGCGCCAGCAGCCAATCATTTAGCGGATCCTACGAGCAGTACTTC. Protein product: CASSQSFSGSYEQYF.

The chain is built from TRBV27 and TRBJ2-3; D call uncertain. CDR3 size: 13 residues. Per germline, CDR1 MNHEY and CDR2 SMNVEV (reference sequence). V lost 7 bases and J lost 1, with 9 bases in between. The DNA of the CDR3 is TGTGCCAGCACCGTAAGGGGCACAGATACGCAGTATTTT. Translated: CASTVRGTDTQYF.

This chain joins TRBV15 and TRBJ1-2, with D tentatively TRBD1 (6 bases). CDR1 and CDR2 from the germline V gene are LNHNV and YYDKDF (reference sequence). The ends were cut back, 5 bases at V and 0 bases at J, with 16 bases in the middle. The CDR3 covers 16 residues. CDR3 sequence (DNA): TGTGCCACCAGCGAAAGACCAGGACAGACTAACTATGGCTACACCTTC. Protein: CATSERPGQTNYGYTF. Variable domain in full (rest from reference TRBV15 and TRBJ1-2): DAMVIQNPRYQVTQFGKPVTLSCSQTLNHNVMYWYQQKSSQAPKLLFHYYDKDFNNEADTPDNFQSRRPNTSFCFLDIRSPGLGDTAMYLCATSERPGQTNYGYTFGSGTRLTVV.

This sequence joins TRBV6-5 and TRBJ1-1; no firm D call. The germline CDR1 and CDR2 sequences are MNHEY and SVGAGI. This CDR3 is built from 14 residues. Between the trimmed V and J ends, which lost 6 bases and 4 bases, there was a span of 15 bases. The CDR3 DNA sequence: TGTGCCAGCAGATTGAATACTTTAATCACTGAAGCTTTCTTT. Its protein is CASRLNTLITEAFF.